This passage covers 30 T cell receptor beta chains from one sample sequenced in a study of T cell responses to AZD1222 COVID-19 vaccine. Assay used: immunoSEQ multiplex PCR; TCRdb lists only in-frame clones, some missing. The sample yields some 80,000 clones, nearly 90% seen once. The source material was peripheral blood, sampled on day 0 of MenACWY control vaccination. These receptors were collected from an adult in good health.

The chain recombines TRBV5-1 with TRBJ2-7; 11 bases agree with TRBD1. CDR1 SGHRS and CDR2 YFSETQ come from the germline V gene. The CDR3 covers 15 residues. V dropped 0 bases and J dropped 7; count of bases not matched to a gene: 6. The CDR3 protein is CASSLAGQGAREQYF. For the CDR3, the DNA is TGCGCCAGCAGCTTGGCCGGACAGGGGGCTAGGGAGCAGTACTTC.

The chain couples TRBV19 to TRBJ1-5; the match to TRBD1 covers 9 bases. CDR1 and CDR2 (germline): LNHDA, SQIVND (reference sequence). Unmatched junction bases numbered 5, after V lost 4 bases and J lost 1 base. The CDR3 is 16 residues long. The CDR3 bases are TGTGCCAGTAGTAATCCGGGACAGGGAAGCAATCAGCCCCAGCATTTT. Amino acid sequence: CASSNPGQGSNQPQHF.

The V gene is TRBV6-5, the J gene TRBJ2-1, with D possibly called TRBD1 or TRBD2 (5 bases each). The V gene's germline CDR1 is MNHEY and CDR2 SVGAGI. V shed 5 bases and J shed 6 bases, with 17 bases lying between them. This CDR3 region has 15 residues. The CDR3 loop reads CASSNRDGSLNEQFF. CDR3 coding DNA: TGTGCCAGCAGTAACCGGGACGGAAGCCTCAATGAGCAGTTCTTC.

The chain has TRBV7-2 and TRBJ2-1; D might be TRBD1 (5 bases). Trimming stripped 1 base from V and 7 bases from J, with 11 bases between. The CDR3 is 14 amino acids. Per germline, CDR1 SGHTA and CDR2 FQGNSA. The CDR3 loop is CASSLVQGRNEQFF. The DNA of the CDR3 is TGTGCCAGCAGCTTAGTTCAGGGAAGGAATGAGCAGTTCTTC. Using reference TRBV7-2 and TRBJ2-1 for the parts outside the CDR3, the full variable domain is GAGVSQSPSNKVTEKGKDVELRCDPISGHTALYWYRQSLGQGLEFLIYFQGNSAPDKSGLPSDRFSAERTGGSVSTLTIQRTQQEDSAVYLCASSLVQGRNEQFFGPGTRLTVL.

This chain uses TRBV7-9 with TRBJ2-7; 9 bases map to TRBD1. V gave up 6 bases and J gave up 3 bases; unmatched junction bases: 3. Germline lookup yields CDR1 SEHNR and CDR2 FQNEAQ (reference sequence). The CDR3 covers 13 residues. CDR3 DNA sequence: TGTGCCAGCAGTGAGACAGGGGGCTACGAGCAGTACTTC. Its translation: CASSETGGYEQYF.

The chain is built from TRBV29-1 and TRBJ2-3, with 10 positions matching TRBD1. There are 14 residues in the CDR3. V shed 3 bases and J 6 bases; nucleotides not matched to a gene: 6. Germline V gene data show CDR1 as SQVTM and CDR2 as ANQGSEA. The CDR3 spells CSVETGGNPDTQYF. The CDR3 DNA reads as TGCAGCGTTGAGACAGGGGGCAATCCTGATACGCAGTATTTT.

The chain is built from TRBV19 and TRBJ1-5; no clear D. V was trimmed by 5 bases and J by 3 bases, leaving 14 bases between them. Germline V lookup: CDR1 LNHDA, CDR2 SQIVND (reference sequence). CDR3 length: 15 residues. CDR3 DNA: TGTGCCAGTAGTCCCCTAGAGGACCCCAATCAGCCCCAGCATTTT. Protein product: CASSPLEDPNQPQHF.

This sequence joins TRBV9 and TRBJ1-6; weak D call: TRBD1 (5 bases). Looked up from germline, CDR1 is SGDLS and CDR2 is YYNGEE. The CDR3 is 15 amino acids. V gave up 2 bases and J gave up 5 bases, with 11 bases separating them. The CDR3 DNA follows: TGTGCCAGCAGCGTCGGGGGAGGTGATAATTCACCCCTCCACTTT. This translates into CASSVGGGDNSPLHF.

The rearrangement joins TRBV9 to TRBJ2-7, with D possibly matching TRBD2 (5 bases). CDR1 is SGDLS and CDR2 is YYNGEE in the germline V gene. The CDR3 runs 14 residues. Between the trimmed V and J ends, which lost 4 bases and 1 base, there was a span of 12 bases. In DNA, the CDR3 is TGTGCCAGCAGCCCAATCGGCGGGTCCTACGAGCAGTACTTC. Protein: CASSPIGGSYEQYF.

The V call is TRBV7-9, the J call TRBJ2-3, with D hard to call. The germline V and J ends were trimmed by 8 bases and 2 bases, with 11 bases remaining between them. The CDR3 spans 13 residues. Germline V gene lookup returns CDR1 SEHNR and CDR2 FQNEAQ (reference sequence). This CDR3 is CASGLVHTDTQYF. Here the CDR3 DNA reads TGTGCCAGCGGTCTGGTCCACACAGATACGCAGTATTTT. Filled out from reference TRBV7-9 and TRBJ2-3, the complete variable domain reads DTGVSQNPRHKITKRGQNVTFRCDPISEHNRLYWYRQTLGQGPEFLTYFQNEAQLEKSRLLSDRFSAERPKGSFSTLEIQRTEQGDSAMYLCASGLVHTDTQYFGPGTRLTVL.

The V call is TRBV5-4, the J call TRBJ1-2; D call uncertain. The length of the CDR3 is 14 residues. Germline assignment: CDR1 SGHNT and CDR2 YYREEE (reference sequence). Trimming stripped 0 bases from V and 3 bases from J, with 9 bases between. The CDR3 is CASSLAGNDYGYTF. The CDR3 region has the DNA TGTGCCAGCAGCTTGGCCGGGAATGACTATGGCTACACCTTC.

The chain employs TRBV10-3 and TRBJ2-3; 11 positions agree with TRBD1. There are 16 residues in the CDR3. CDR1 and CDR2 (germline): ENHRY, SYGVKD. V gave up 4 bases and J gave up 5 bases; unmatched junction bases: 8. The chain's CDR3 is CAISGDRGGSGDTQYF. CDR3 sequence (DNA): TGTGCCATCAGTGGGGACAGGGGGGGAAGTGGAGATACGCAGTATTTT.

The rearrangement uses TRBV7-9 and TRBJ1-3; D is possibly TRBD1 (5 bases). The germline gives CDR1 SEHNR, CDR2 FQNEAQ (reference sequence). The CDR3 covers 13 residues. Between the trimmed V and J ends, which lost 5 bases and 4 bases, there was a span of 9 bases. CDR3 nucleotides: TGTGCCAGCAGCCCATGGACAGGAAACACCATATATTTT. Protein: CASSPWTGNTIYF.

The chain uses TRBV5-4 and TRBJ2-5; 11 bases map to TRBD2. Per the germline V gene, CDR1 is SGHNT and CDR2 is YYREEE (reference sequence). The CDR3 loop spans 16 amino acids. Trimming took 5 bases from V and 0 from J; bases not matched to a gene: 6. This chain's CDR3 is CASRPKTSGDQETQYF. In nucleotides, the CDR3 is TGTGCCAGCAGACCTAAGACTAGCGGGGACCAAGAGACCCAGTACTTC. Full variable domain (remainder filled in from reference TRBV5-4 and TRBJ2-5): ETGVTQSPTHLIKTRGQQVTLRCSSQSGHNTVSWYQQALGQGPQFIFQYYREEENGRGNFPPRFSGLQFPNYSSELNVNALELDDSALYLCASRPKTSGDQETQYFGPGTRLLVL.

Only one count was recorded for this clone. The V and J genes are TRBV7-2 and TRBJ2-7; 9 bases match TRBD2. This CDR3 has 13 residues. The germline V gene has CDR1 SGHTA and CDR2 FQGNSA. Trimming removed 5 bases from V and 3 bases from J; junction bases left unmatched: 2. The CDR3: CASSKRGVYEQYF. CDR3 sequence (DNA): TGTGCCAGCAGCAAGCGGGGGGTCTACGAGCAGTACTTC.

The DNA for the CDR3 is TGTGCCAGCAGCTTGACCCAGAAGAACTATGGCTACACCTTC. Protein: CASSLTQKNYGYTF. This sequence joins TRBV5-5 and TRBJ1-2; D ambiguous. Germline-derived CDR1 and CDR2 are SGHKS and YYEKEE (reference sequence). Trimming removed 1 base at V and 2 bases at J, with 9 bases between. The CDR3 has 14 residues.

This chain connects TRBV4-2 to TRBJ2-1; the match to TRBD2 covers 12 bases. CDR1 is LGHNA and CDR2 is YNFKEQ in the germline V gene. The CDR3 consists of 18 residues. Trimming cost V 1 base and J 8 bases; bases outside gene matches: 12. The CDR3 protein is CASSQAPPSGGALDEQFF. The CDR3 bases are TGTGCCAGCAGCCAAGCTCCTCCTAGCGGGGGGGCCTTGGATGAGCAGTTCTTC.

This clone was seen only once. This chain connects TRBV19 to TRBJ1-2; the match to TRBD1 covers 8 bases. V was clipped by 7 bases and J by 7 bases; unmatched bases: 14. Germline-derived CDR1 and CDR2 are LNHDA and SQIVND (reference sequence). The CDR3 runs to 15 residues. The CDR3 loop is CASTPTGTGARGYTF. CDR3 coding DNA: TGTGCCAGTACCCCAACCGGGACAGGCGCGCGTGGCTACACCTTC.

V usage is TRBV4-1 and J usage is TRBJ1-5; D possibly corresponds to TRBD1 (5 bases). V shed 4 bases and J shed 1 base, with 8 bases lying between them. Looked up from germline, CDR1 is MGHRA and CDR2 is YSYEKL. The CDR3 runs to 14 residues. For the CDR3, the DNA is TGCGCCAGCAGCCCGGGGGGAAGCAATCAGCCCCAGCATTTT. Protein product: CASSPGGSNQPQHF.

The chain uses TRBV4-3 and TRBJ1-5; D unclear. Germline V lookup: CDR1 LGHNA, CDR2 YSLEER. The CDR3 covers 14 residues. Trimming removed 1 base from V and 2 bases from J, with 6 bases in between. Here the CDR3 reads CASSQAHGNQPQHF. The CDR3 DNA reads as TGCGCCAGCAGCCAAGCCCATGGCAATCAGCCCCAGCATTTT.

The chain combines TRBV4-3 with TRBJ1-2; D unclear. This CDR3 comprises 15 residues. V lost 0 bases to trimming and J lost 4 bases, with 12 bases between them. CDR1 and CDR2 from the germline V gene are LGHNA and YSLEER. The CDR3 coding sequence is TGCGCCAGCAGCCAAGATTGGCCGGGGTCCTATGGCTACACCTTC. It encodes CASSQDWPGSYGYTF.

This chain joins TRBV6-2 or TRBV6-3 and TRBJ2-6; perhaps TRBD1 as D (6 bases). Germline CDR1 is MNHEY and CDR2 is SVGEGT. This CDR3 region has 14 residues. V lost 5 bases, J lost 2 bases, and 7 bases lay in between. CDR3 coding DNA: TGTGCCAGCAGTACAGGGCCTGGGGCCAACGTCCTGACTTTC. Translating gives CASSTGPGANVLTF.

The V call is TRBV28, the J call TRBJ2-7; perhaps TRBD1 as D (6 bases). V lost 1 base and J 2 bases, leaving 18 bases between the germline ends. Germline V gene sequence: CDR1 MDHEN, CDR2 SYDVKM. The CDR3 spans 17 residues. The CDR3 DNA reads TGTGCCAGCAGTTTATTGTTTGTGGGGGCCATTACCTACGAGCAGTACTTC. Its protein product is CASSLLFVGAITYEQYF.

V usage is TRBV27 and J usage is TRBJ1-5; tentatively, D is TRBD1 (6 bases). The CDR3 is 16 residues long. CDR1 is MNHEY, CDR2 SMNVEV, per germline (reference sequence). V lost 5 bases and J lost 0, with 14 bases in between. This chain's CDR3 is CASSPRQVISNQPQHF. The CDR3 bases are TGTGCCAGCAGTCCCCGACAGGTCATTAGCAATCAGCCCCAGCATTTT.

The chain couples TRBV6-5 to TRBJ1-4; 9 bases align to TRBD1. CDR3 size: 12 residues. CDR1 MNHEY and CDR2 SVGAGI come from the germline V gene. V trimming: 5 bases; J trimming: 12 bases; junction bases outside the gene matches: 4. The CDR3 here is CASSRDRAELFF. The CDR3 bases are TGTGCCAGCAGTCGGGACAGGGCCGAACTGTTTTTT.

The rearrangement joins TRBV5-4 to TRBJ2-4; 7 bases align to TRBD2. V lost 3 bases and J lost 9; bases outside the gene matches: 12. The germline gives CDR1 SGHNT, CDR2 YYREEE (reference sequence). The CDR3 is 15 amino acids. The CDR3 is CASSSSLGGGTIQYF. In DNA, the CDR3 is TGTGCCAGCAGCTCTTCCTTAGGCGGGGGAACCATTCAGTACTTC.

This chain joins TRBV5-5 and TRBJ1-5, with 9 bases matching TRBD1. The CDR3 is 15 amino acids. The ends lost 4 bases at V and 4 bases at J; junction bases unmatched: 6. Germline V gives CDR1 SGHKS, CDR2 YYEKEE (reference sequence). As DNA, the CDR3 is TGTGCCAGCAGCATCGACAGGGGGGCTAATCAGCCCCAGCATTTT. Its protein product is CASSIDRGANQPQHF.

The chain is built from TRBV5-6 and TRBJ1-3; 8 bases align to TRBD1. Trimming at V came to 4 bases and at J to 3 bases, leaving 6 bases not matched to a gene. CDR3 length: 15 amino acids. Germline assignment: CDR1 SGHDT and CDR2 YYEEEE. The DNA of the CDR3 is TGTGCCAGCAGCGCGGACAGGGTCGGTGGAAACACCATATATTTT. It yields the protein CASSADRVGGNTIYF.

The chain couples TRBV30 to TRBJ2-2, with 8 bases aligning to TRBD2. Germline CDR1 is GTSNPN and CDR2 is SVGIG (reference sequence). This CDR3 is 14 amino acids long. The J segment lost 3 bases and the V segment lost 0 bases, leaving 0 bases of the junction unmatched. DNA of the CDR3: TGTGCCTGGAGTGTGGGACTAGACACCGGGGAGCTGTTTTTT. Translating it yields CAWSVGLDTGELFF.

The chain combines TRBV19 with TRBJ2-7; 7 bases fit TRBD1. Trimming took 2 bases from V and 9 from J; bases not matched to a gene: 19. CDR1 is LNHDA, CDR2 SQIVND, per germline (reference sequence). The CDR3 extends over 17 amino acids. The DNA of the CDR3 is TGTGCCAGTAGTATATCAACTCGACAGGGACCCCTTAGTGGGCAGTACTTC. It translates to CASSISTRQGPLSGQYF.